The rows below give T cell receptor beta chains drawn from one sample of a study of T cells in Graves' hyperthyroidism and ophthalmopathy. TCRdb itself ran the multiplex PCR reads through MiXCR, one entry per CDR3 protein. The table lists tens of thousands of distinct CDR3 sequences, around 40% of them singletons. The specimen was blood. The receptors come from a woman aged 25-40 years with Graves' hyperthyroidism. The CDR3 runs from the conserved cysteine through the conserved F or W. Fields, in order: J gene, D gene, V gene, clone size, CDR3 DNA, CDR3 protein. The D gene is left open where the match is weak. Only some rows state a clone size, as once, few, many or a class for expanded clones.

J gene: TRBJ2-7; D gene: NA; V gene: TRBV19; clone size: NA; CDR3 DNA: TGTGCCAGTACCGATCGGGGGAAAGGCGAGCAGTACTTC; CDR3 protein: CASTDRGKGEQYF
J gene: TRBJ2-7; D gene: TRBD2; V gene: TRBV5-5; clone size: medium-sized; CDR3 DNA: TGTGCCAGCAGCTTGGAGGGACTAGCCGCCTCCTACGAGCAGTACTTC; CDR3 protein: CASSLEGLAASYEQYF
J gene: TRBJ1-5; D gene: TRBD1; V gene: TRBV24-1; clone size: medium-sized; CDR3 DNA: TGTGCCACCGGACAGGGCGGCCAGCCCCAGCATTTT; CDR3 protein: CATGQGGQPQHF
J gene: TRBJ2-7; D gene: NA; V gene: TRBV7-2; clone size: medium-sized; CDR3 DNA: TGTGCCAGCAGCCCAAATCCCGGTTACGAGCAGTACTTC; CDR3 protein: CASSPNPGYEQYF
J gene: TRBJ1-4; D gene: NA; V gene: TRBV9; clone size: once; CDR3 DNA: TGTGCCAGCAGCCCCGGCGGAATTAATGAAAAACTGTTTTTT; CDR3 protein: CASSPGGINEKLFF
J gene: TRBJ2-7; D gene: NA; V gene: TRBV9; clone size: NA; CDR3 DNA: TGTGCCAGCAGCTCACGAAGGGGGGAGCTGTACTTC; CDR3 protein: CASSSRRGELYF
J gene: TRBJ2-2; D gene: NA; V gene: TRBV11-3; clone size: many; CDR3 DNA: TGTGCCAGCAGCCGGGAGGGGGCGGCGAACACCGGGGAGCTGTTTTTT; CDR3 protein: CASSREGAANTGELFF
J gene: TRBJ1-2; D gene: NA; V gene: TRBV10-3; clone size: NA; CDR3 DNA: TGTGCCATCAGTGAGTTCTTACAGAATGGCTACACCTTC; CDR3 protein: CAISEFLQNGYTF
J gene: TRBJ2-2; D gene: NA; V gene: TRBV9; clone size: many; CDR3 DNA: TGTGCCAGCAGCGTTTACCCTATTAACACCGGGGAGCTGTTTTTT; CDR3 protein: CASSVYPINTGELFF
J gene: TRBJ2-1; D gene: TRBD2; V gene: TRBV7-2; clone size: once; CDR3 DNA: TGTGCCAGCAGCCCGACTAGCGAGCGTGCTGAGCAGTTCTTC; CDR3 protein: CASSPTSERAEQFF
J gene: TRBJ2-5; D gene: TRBD2; V gene: TRBV5-1; clone size: many; CDR3 DNA: TGCGCCAGCAGCCTTCCGGGACTAGCGGGATTGGAAGAGACCCAGTACTTC; CDR3 protein: CASSLPGLAGLEETQYF
J gene: TRBJ2-7; D gene: NA; V gene: TRBV6-4; clone size: once; CDR3 DNA: TGTGCCAGCGCTGAATTTGCGGGCGAGCAGTACTTC; CDR3 protein: CASAEFAGEQYF
J gene: TRBJ2-7; D gene: NA; V gene: TRBV5-1; clone size: many; CDR3 DNA: TGCGCCAGCAGCTGGTATGGCTCGGACTACGAGCAGTACTTC; CDR3 protein: CASSWYGSDYEQYF
J gene: TRBJ1-1; D gene: NA; V gene: TRBV12-3/TRBV12-4; clone size: many; CDR3 DNA: TGTGCCAGCAGTTTGCGGACAAAAAACACTGAAGCTTTCTTT; CDR3 protein: CASSLRTKNTEAFF
J gene: TRBJ1-4; D gene: NA; V gene: TRBV19; clone size: medium-sized; CDR3 DNA: TGTGCCAGTAGTAGGTCCCTGGAAAAACTGTTTTTT; CDR3 protein: CASSRSLEKLFF
J gene: TRBJ2-6; D gene: NA; V gene: TRBV24-1; clone size: NA; CDR3 DNA: TGTGCCACCAGTGGGACTGGGGCCAACGTCCTGACTTTC; CDR3 protein: CATSGTGANVLTF
J gene: TRBJ1-5; D gene: NA; V gene: TRBV2; clone size: NA; CDR3 DNA: TGTGCCAGCAGCAGGGCCGATTCACCCCAGCATTTT; CDR3 protein: CASSRADSPQHF
J gene: TRBJ1-3; D gene: NA; V gene: TRBV27; clone size: many; CDR3 DNA: TGTGCCAGCAGTTTATCAGGGGGAAACACCATATATTTT; CDR3 protein: CASSLSGGNTIYF
J gene: TRBJ1-5; D gene: NA; V gene: TRBV10-2; clone size: NA; CDR3 DNA: TGCGCCAGCGGCGAAACGAGGACAGTTAACCAGCCCCAGCATTTT; CDR3 protein: CASGETRTVNQPQHF
J gene: TRBJ2-3; D gene: TRBD2; V gene: TRBV2; clone size: NA; CDR3 DNA: TGTGCCAGCAGATTTGGACTAGCGGGAAGCACAGATACGCAGTATTTT; CDR3 protein: CASRFGLAGSTDTQYF
J gene: TRBJ2-1; D gene: NA; V gene: TRBV11-1; clone size: many; CDR3 DNA: TGTGCCAGCAGCCGTAGCTCCTACAATGAGCAGTTCTTC; CDR3 protein: CASSRSSYNEQFF
J gene: TRBJ2-6; D gene: NA; V gene: TRBV11-3; clone size: NA; CDR3 DNA: TGTGCCAGCAGCTCAGGAGGGACCGGGGCCAACGTCCTGACTTTC; CDR3 protein: CASSSGGTGANVLTF
J gene: TRBJ2-2; D gene: TRBD1; V gene: TRBV24-1; clone size: NA; CDR3 DNA: TGTGCCGCGACCGGGACAGCGAACACCGGGGAGCTGTTTTTT; CDR3 protein: CAATGTANTGELFF
J gene: TRBJ1-1; D gene: NA; V gene: TRBV5-1; clone size: once; CDR3 DNA: TGCGCCAGCCGTAGGCAGGGGCGCGGTGGTACTGAAGCTTTCTTT; CDR3 protein: CASRRQGRGGTEAFF
J gene: TRBJ2-7; D gene: NA; V gene: TRBV5-1; clone size: NA; CDR3 DNA: TGCGCCAGCAGCGCCGGGACCGAGGCTGTCTACGAGCAGTACTTC; CDR3 protein: CASSAGTEAVYEQYF
J gene: TRBJ2-7; D gene: TRBD1; V gene: TRBV29-1; clone size: NA; CDR3 DNA: TGCAGCGTTGAGACAGGGGGAACTGAAGCTTACGAGCAGTACTTC; CDR3 protein: CSVETGGTEAYEQYF
J gene: TRBJ1-3; D gene: NA; V gene: TRBV20-1; clone size: many; CDR3 DNA: TGCAGTGCGATCCATCATAGCTCTGGAAACACCATATATTTT; CDR3 protein: CSAIHHSSGNTIYF